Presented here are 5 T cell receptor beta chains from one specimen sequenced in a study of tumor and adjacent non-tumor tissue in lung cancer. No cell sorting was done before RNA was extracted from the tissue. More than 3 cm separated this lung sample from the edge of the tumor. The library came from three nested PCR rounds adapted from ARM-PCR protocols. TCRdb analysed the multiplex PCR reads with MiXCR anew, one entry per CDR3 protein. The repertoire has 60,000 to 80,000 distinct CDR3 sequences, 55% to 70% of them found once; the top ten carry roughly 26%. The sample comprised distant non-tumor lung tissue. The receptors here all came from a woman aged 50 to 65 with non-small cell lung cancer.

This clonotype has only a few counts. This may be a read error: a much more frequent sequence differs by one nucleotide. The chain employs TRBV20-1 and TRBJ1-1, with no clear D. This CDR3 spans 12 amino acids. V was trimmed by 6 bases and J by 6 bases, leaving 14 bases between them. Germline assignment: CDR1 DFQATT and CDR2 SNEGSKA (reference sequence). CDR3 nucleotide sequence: TGCAGTGCGGCAAACCCGGACGCTGAAGCTTTCTTT. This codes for CSAANPDAEAFF.

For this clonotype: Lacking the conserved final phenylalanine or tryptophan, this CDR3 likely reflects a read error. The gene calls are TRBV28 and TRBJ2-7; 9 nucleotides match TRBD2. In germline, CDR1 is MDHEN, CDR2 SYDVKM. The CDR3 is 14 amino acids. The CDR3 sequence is CASLRTSASFEQYY. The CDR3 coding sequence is TGTGCCAGCCTTCGGACTAGCGCATCCTTCGAGCAGTACTAC.

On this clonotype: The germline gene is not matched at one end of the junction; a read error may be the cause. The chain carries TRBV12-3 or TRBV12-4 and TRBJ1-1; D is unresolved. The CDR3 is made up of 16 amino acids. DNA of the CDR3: TGTGCAAGCAGTTCCTACGAGGGAGAGCTGAACACTGAAGCTTTCTTT. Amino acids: CASSSYEGELNTEAFF.

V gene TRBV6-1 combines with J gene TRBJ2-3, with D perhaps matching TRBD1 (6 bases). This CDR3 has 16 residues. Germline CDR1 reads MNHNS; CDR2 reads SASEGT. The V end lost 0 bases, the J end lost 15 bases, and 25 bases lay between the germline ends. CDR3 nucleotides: TGTGCCAGCAGTGAAGCGCTTCAACAGGGAGCAGATACGCCCTATTTT. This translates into CASSEALQQGADTPYF.

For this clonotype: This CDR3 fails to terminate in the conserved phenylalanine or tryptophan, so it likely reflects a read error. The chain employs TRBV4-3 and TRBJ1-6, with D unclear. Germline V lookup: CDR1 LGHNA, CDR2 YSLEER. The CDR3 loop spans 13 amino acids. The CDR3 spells CASSQESGSALHL. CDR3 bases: TGCGCCAGCAGCCAAGAGTCCGGTTCAGCCCTCCACTTA.